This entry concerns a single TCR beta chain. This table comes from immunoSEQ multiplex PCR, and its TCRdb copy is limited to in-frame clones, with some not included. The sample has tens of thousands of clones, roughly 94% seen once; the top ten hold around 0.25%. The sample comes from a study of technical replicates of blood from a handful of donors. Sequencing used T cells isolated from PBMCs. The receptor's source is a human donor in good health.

The CDR3 spells CASSSGTGNGNQPQHF. The CDR3 bases are TGTGCCAGCAGTTCCGGGACAGGGAATGGCAATCAGCCCCAGCATTTT. The chain combines TRBV6-5 with TRBJ1-5; 9 nucleotides line up with TRBD1. Trimming removed 4 bases from V and 2 bases from J; junction bases left unmatched: 6. Germline V gene data show CDR1 as MNHEY and CDR2 as SVGAGI. The CDR3 has 16 residues.